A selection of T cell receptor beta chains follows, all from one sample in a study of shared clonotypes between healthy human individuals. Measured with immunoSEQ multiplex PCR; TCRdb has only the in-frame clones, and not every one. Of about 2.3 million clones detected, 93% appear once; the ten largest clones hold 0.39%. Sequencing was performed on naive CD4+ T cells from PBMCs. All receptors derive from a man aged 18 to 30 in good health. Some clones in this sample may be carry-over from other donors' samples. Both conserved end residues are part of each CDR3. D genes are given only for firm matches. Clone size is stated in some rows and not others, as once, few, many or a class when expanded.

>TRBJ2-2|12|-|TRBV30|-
CGRSRNTGELFF
TGTGGACGGTCCCGGAACACCGGGGAGCTGTTTTTT
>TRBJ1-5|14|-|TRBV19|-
CASRTTGFGQPQHF
TGTGCCAGTAGGACCACAGGGTTCGGGCAGCCCCAGCATTTT
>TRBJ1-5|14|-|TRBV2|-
CASSERTDDQPQHF
TGTGCCAGCAGTGAAAGGACAGACGATCAGCCCCAGCATTTT
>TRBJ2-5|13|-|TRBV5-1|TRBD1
CASSLQGIETQYF
TGCGCCAGCAGCTTACAGGGGATAGAGACCCAGTACTTC
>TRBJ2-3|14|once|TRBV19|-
CASSIGLETDTQYF
TGTGCCAGTAGTATAGGTTTGGAGACAGATACGCAGTATTTT
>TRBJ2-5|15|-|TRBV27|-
CASSFRGLVGETQYF
TGTGCCAGCAGTTTTCGGGGTCTAGTCGGTGAGACCCAGTACTTC
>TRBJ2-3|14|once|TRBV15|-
CATSRDRATDTQYF
TGTGCCACCAGCAGAGATCGAGCCACAGATACGCAGTATTTT
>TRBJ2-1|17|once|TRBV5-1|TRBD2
CASSWGPGLAGNNEQFF
TGCGCCAGCAGCTGGGGGCCGGGACTAGCGGGAAACAATGAGCAGTTCTTC
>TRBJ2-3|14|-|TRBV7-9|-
CASSSLRDTDTQYF
TGTGCCAGCAGCTCCCTCCGGGACACTGATACGCAGTATTTT
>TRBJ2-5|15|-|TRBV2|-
CASRAQSGDGETQYF
TGTGCCAGCAGGGCCCAGAGCGGCGACGGGGAGACCCAGTACTTC
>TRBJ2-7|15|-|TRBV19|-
CASSIFPGDTYEQYF
TGTGCCAGTAGTATATTTCCGGGTGACACCTACGAGCAGTACTTC
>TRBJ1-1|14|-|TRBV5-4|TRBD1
CASSPDRASLQAFF
TGTGCCAGCAGCCCAGACAGGGCAAGTTTACAAGCTTTCTTT
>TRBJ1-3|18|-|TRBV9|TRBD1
CASSLTSGQGSSGNTIYF
TGTGCCAGCAGCTTAACATCCGGACAGGGGTCCTCTGGAAACACCATATATTTT
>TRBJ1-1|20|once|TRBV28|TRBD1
CASREGFAGQGPILGTEAFF
TGTGCCAGCAGGGAAGGGTTCGCGGGACAGGGGCCGATTTTGGGCACTGAAGCTTTCTTT
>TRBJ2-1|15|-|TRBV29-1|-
CSVADSLGPYNEQFF
TGCAGCGTTGCGGACTCTCTGGGGCCATACAATGAGCAGTTCTTC
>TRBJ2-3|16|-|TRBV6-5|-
CASSYSGSTSTDTQYF
TGTGCCAGCAGTTACTCGGGCTCTACAAGCACAGATACGCAGTATTTT
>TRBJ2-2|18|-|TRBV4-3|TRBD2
CASSQDWGGSGSAGELFF
TGCGCCAGCAGCCAAGACTGGGGGGGTAGCGGGAGCGCCGGGGAGCTGTTTTTT
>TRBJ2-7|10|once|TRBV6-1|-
CASKDRAEYF
TGTGCCAGCAAAGACCGAGCGGAGTACTTC
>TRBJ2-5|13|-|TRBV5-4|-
CASSDNRARAQYF
TGTGCCAGCAGCGATAACAGGGCCCGGGCCCAGTACTTC
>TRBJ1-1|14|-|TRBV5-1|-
CASSPGRGLTEAFF
TGCGCCAGCAGCCCCGGACGAGGACTCACTGAAGCTTTCTTT
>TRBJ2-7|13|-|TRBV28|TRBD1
CASSLGQGWEQYF
TGTGCCAGCAGTCTAGGACAGGGGTGGGAGCAGTACTTC
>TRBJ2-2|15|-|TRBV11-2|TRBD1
CASSFDRGRSGELFF
TGTGCCAGCAGCTTCGACAGGGGGCGATCCGGGGAGCTGTTTTTT
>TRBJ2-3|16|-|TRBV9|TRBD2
CASSPIGLAGGPTQYF
TGTGCCAGCAGCCCGATAGGGCTAGCGGGAGGGCCTACGCAGTATTTT
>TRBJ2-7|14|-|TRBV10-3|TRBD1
CAISDFGQAYEQYF
TGTGCCATCAGTGACTTCGGACAGGCCTACGAGCAGTACTTC
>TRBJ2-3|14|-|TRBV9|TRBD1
CASSPRTGTDTQYF
TGTGCCAGCAGCCCCCGGACAGGGACAGATACGCAGTATTTT
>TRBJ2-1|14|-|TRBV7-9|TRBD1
CASSLVQGFNEQFF
TGTGCCAGCAGCTTAGTACAGGGGTTCAATGAGCAGTTCTTC
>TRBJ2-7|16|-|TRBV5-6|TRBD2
CASSYDLAGGPYEQYF
TGTGCCAGCAGCTACGACCTAGCGGGAGGGCCCTACGAGCAGTACTTC
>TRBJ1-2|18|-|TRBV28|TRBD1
CASRAGGQGEWGDYGYTF
TGTGCCAGCAGGGCAGGGGGACAGGGAGAGTGGGGAGACTATGGCTACACCTTC
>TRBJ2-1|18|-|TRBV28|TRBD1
CASSSRGTAQSSYNEQFF
TGTGCCAGCAGTTCTCGAGGGACAGCCCAGAGCTCCTACAATGAGCAGTTCTTC